Included here is one T cell receptor (beta chain) sequence, with context. What it binds is not known. Germline assignment: CDR1 MGHRA and CDR2 YSYEKL. The ends lost 2 bases at V and 6 bases at J; junction bases unmatched: 4. The CDR3 totals 14 residues. These data come from a study of T-cell memory formation after mild COVID-19. Points from the study as a whole: Clones that shrank (day 15 to 85) were balanced CD4/CD8, whereas later expanders leaned CD4+. CD4+ contracting clones were found mainly in CM and EM, and CD8+ ones in EMRA.

TCR alpha and TCR beta cDNA libraries carrying sample barcodes and UMIs were produced by 5'RACE using constant-segment primers. TCRdb fed the 5' RACE reads into MiXCR, producing one record per CDR3 protein. The table lists around 210,000 distinct CDR3 sequences, around 8.8% of them singletons, with approximately 3.3% in the top ten. This receptor was taken from a man aged 18 to 29 who had mild COVID-19 (a few samples of this study predate the infection). Cell type and time point are not known. This chain joins TRBV4-1 and TRBJ1-2; 9 bases are a match to TRBD1. The sequenced material came from PBMCs or a T cell subset sorted from them (not recorded which). CDR3 sequence: CASSQRTGVNGYTF. CDR3 DNA: TGCGCCAGCAGCCAACGGACAGGGGTCAATGGCTACACCTTC.